Following are 9 T cell receptor beta chains from one sample sequenced in a study of cytomegalovirus exposure and HLA in healthy donors. The PCR employed 60 Vbeta primers together with 13 Jbeta primers. Clones were sequenced by immunoSEQ multiplex PCR, and TCRdb holds only the in-frame ones, with some missing. The table has under 150,000 clones, roughly 75% seen once. The specimen was PBMCs. These receptors all stem from a middle-aged man in good health and CMV-seropositive.

The V call is TRBV14, the J call TRBJ2-5; 9 bases fit TRBD1. CDR3 size: 14 residues. Germline V gene lookup returns CDR1 SGHDN and CDR2 FVKESK. V was pared by 4 bases and J by 2 bases, with 2 bases of the junction left unmatched. The CDR3 protein is CASSRGQGQETQYF. Written as DNA, the CDR3 is TGTGCCAGCAGCCGCGGACAGGGGCAAGAGACCCAGTACTTC.

The chain uses TRBV5-6 and TRBJ1-1; 7 bases align to TRBD1. Germline loops: CDR1 SGHDT, CDR2 YYEEEE. After removal of 3 bases from V and 1 base from J, the junction contained 6 bases not matched to a gene. This CDR3 spans 15 amino acids. This chain's CDR3 is CASSSGQDPNTEAFF. In nucleotides, the CDR3 is TGTGCCAGCAGCTCCGGACAGGACCCGAACACTGAAGCTTTCTTT.

The chain has TRBV23-1 and TRBJ1-1; no definite D call. TRBV23-1 is noted as an ORF with a role that remains uncertain. The V gene lost 3 bases and the J gene lost 6 bases, with 17 bases spanning the gap. The CDR3 runs 15 residues. CDR3 region: CASSHQRVVGAEAFF. The CDR3 DNA sequence: TGCGCCAGCAGTCATCAGCGGGTTGTTGGCGCTGAAGCTTTCTTT.

The rearrangement links TRBV7-9 to TRBJ1-3; D is ambiguous. Germline V gene sequence: CDR1 SEHNR, CDR2 FQNEAQ (reference sequence). This CDR3 comprises 16 residues. The ends were cut back, 3 bases at V and 0 bases at J, with 12 bases in the middle. CDR3 protein: CASSFSSRRSGNTIYF. The CDR3 DNA reads as TGTGCCAGCAGCTTTAGCTCACGACGCTCTGGAAACACCATATATTTT.

V is TRBV7-9 and J is TRBJ1-2, with D possibly TRBD1 on 6 matching bases. V lost 2 bases and J 0 bases, leaving 13 bases between the germline ends. Germline assignment: CDR1 SEHNR and CDR2 FQNEAQ (reference sequence). The CDR3 loop spans 16 amino acids. CDR3 in amino acids: CASSLLRQVTNYGYTF. CDR3 nucleotide sequence: TGTGCCAGCAGCTTATTAAGACAGGTTACTAACTATGGCTACACCTTC.

The chain combines TRBV18 with TRBJ2-3; D not resolved. Germline V lookup: CDR1 KGHSH, CDR2 LQKENI. The CDR3 consists of 14 residues. V gave up 3 bases and J gave up 5 bases, with 12 bases separating them. The CDR3 spells CASSPAQLRDTQYF. CDR3 nucleotides: TGTGCCAGCTCACCGGCACAGCTCCGAGATACGCAGTATTTT.

The rearrangement joins TRBV19 to TRBJ1-1; D unclear. This CDR3 contains 13 residues. Germline CDR1 and CDR2: LNHDA and SQIVND (reference sequence). Trimming removed 0 bases from V and 4 bases from J, with 6 bases in between. The CDR3: CASSIDRGTEAFF. Here the CDR3 DNA reads TGTGCCAGTAGTATAGATCGGGGCACTGAAGCTTTCTTT.

Turning to this clone: In the same sample, other DNA sequences code for this CDR3. V is TRBV5-1 and J is TRBJ1-1, with 7 bases that match TRBD1. This CDR3 comprises 14 residues. V shed 4 bases and J 4 bases; nucleotides not matched to a gene: 7. Germline CDR1 SGHRS, CDR2 YFSETQ. In DNA form, the CDR3 reads TGCGCCAGCAGCACCGGCCAGGGGGGCACTGAAGCTTTCTTT. It is translated as CASSTGQGGTEAFF.

CDR3 region: CAVRGRYRDTEAFF. The CDR3 bases are TGTGCCGTTAGAGGGCGATATCGAGACACTGAAGCTTTCTTT. This chain joins TRBV6-5 and TRBJ1-1; no firm D call. Germline CDR1 reads MNHEY; CDR2 reads SVGAGI. Between the trimmed V and J ends, which lost 11 bases and 3 bases, there was a span of 19 bases. The CDR3 length is 14 residues.